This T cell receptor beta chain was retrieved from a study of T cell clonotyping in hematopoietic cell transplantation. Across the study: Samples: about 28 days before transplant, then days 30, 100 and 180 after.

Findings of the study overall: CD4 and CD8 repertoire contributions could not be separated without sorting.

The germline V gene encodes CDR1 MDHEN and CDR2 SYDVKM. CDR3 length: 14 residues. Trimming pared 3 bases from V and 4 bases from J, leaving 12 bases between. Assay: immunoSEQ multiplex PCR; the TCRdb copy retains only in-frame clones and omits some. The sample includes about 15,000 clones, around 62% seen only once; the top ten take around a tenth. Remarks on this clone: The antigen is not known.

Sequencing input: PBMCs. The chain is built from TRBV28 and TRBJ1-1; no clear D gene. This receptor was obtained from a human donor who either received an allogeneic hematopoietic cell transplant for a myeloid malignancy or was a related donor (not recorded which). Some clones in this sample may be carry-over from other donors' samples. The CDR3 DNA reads TGTGCCAGCAGTTTTATATTGGCGGGCACTGAAGCTTTCTTT. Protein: CASSFILAGTEAFF.